A single sample gave rise to the 24 T cell receptor beta chains below, sequenced in a study of cytomegalovirus exposure and HLA in healthy donors. Both 60 Vbeta primers and 13 Jbeta primers went into the PCR. Data came from immunoSEQ multiplex PCR; TCRdb stores just in-frame clones and leaves some out. The sample gives roughly 170,000 clones, 60% to 80% of which show up once; over 10% is in the top ten. The specimen sequenced was PBMCs. Source of these receptors: a woman aged 45 to 65 in good health and CMV-seropositive.

This clone came up once. The J gene is TRBJ2-3, the V gene TRBV9; 12 bases agree with TRBD2. After removal of 4 bases from V and 0 bases from J, the junction contained 6 bases not matched to a gene. Germline V gene data show CDR1 as SGDLS and CDR2 as YYNGEE. The CDR3 is 17 residues long. The CDR3 loop is CASSQPLAGGSTDTQYF. CDR3 DNA sequence: TGTGCCAGCAGCCAACCACTAGCGGGGGGTAGCACAGATACGCAGTATTTT.

The chain recombines TRBV5-1 with TRBJ2-5; D possibly corresponds to TRBD1 (6 bases). Per germline, CDR1 SGHRS and CDR2 YFSETQ. This CDR3 spans 15 amino acids. Trimming stripped 7 bases from V and 3 bases from J, with 19 bases between. The CDR3 bases are TGCGCCAGCTGTACACAGGGCGTGGATAAAGAGACCCAGTACTTC. Translation: CASCTQGVDKETQYF.

The V call is TRBV25-1, the J call TRBJ2-2, with D tentatively TRBD2 (5 bases). CDR1 and CDR2 (germline): MGHDK, SYGVNS. V was cut by 0 bases and J by 6 bases, with 17 bases left in between. The CDR3 has 17 amino acids. DNA for the CDR3: TGTGCCAGCAGTGAATATCGGGGAAACCCTCACGCCGGGGAGCTGTTTTTT. Protein product: CASSEYRGNPHAGELFF.

Ten or more counts support this clone. The chain joins TRBV6-1 to TRBJ1-4, with TRBD1 matching over 10 bases. The CDR3 length is 16 residues. V gave up 3 bases and J gave up 6 bases; unmatched junction bases: 7. Germline CDR1 and CDR2: MNHNS and SASEGT. The chain's CDR3 is CASSEGQGIAYEKLFF. CDR3 DNA: TGTGCCAGCAGTGAGGGACAGGGGATAGCCTATGAAAAACTGTTTTTT.

This chain uses TRBV18 with TRBJ2-5; tentative D call: TRBD1 (5 bases). Near its end, the DNA agrees better with TRBJ2-7, so the J call may be wrong. Germline V gene sequence: CDR1 KGHSH, CDR2 LQKENI. The CDR3 extends over 13 amino acids. Written as DNA, the CDR3 is TGTGCCAGCTCACCGGACACTTCCTACGAGCAGTACTTC. Translation gives CASSPDTSYEQYF.

CDR3 residues: CASSEARVIGTLDTQYF. The DNA for the CDR3 is TGTGCCAGCAGTGAAGCGCGGGTAATCGGGACACTAGATACGCAGTATTTT. The V call is TRBV2, the J call TRBJ2-3; D perhaps matches TRBD1 (6 bases). CDR3 length: 17 amino acids. Germline lookup yields CDR1 SNHLY and CDR2 FYNNEI. V lost 0 bases, J lost 5 bases, and 18 bases lay in between. The whole variable domain, remainder taken from reference TRBV2 and TRBJ2-3, is EPEVTQTPSHQVTQMGQEVILRCVPISNHLYFYWYRQILGQKVEFLVSFYNNEISEKSEIFDDQFSVERPDGSNFTLKIRSTKLEDSAMYFCASSEARVIGTLDTQYFGPGTRLTVL.

V gene TRBV5-1 combines with J gene TRBJ1-1; perhaps TRBD1 as D (5 bases). The ends were cut back, 3 bases at V and 0 bases at J, with 12 bases in the middle. The V gene's germline CDR1 is SGHRS and CDR2 YFSETQ. The CDR3 sequence is 15 residues long. The CDR3 DNA follows: TGCGCCAGCAGCTACACAGGATACATGAACACTGAAGCTTTCTTT. Translating it yields CASSYTGYMNTEAFF.

The J gene is TRBJ2-5, the V gene TRBV7-9, with D hard to call. TRBJ2-7 matches the DNA end more closely, so the J call is doubtful. There are 12 residues in the CDR3. The germline V gene has CDR1 SEHNR and CDR2 FQNEAQ (reference sequence). The CDR3 region is CASSPPGYEQYF. The CDR3 region has the DNA TGTGCCAGCAGCCCGCCGGGTTACGAGCAGTACTTC.

This chain joins TRBV9 and TRBJ2-1; 12 bases map to TRBD1. After removal of 4 bases from V and 8 bases from J, the junction contained 10 bases not matched to a gene. In germline, CDR1 is SGDLS, CDR2 YYNGEE. The CDR3 covers 16 residues. Here the CDR3 reads CASSPLTGTGGDEQFF. The CDR3 DNA sequence: TGTGCCAGCAGCCCACTGACAGGGACAGGGGGCGATGAGCAGTTCTTC. The full variable domain, its missing parts supplied by reference TRBV9 and TRBJ2-1, is DSGVTQTPKHLITATGQRVTLRCSPRSGDLSVYWYQQSLDQGLQFLIQYYNGEERAKGNILERFSAQQFPDLHSELNLSSLELGDSALYFCASSPLTGTGGDEQFFGPGTRLTVL.

This chain joins TRBV15 and TRBJ2-3; 8 nucleotides match TRBD2. V was clipped by 6 bases and J by 4 bases; unmatched bases: 6. The V gene's germline CDR1 is LNHNV and CDR2 YYDKDF (reference sequence). The CDR3 is 14 residues long. The CDR3 DNA reads as TGTGCCACCAGTTCGGGGGGGGATGCAGATACGCAGTATTTT. Residues: CATSSGGDADTQYF.

V is TRBV14 and J is TRBJ2-7; D is uncertain. The CDR3 runs 16 residues. The V end was cut by 4 bases, the J end by 0 bases, with 16 bases between. Germline lookup yields CDR1 SGHDN and CDR2 FVKESK. CDR3 in amino acids: CASSPKRQSGSYEQYF. The CDR3 DNA reads as TGTGCCAGCAGCCCGAAGCGTCAGTCCGGCTCCTACGAGCAGTACTTC.

The V call is TRBV30, the J call TRBJ1-3; D perhaps matches TRBD1 (5 bases). Germline CDR1 GTSNPN, CDR2 SVGIG (reference sequence). This CDR3 spans 15 amino acids. V dropped 0 bases and J dropped 1 base, with 10 bases sitting between them. Written as DNA, the CDR3 is TGTGCCTGGAGTGTACGACAGCCTTCTGGAAACACCATATATTTT. It translates to CAWSVRQPSGNTIYF.

This sequence joins TRBV5-6 and TRBJ2-7; D uncertain. Trimming pared 2 bases from V and 1 base from J, leaving 7 bases between. Germline CDR1 is SGHDT and CDR2 is YYEEEE. CDR3 size: 13 residues. CDR3 protein: CASSLRGSYEQYF. The CDR3 DNA reads TGTGCCAGCAGCTTAAGAGGTTCCTACGAGCAGTACTTC.

This clone was seen just once. V is TRBV6-5 and J is TRBJ1-6; weak D call: TRBD1 (6 bases). This CDR3 comprises 14 residues. V lost 5 bases and J lost 7, with 12 bases in between. Per the germline V gene, CDR1 is MNHEY and CDR2 is SVGAGI. CDR3 in amino acids: CASSTGIRNSPLHF. The CDR3 nucleotides read TGTGCCAGCAGTACAGGGATCCGCAATTCACCCCTCCACTTT.

J is TRBJ1-6 and V is TRBV5-6; 7 positions match TRBD1. V was clipped by 6 bases and J by 0 bases; unmatched bases: 9. CDR3 size: 17 residues. Germline-derived CDR1 and CDR2 are SGHDT and YYEEEE. The CDR3 DNA reads TGTGCCAGCACCTGGGGGACAGCGAGCTCCTATAATTCACCCCTCCACTTT. The encoded protein is CASTWGTASSYNSPLHF.

The chain combines TRBV2 with TRBJ2-2; 7 bases align to TRBD2. Germline loops: CDR1 SNHLY, CDR2 FYNNEI. V lost 5 bases and J lost 4; bases outside the gene matches: 4. The length of the CDR3 is 14 residues. The CDR3 sequence: CASSKLAITGELFF. Written as DNA, the CDR3 is TGTGCCAGCAGTAAACTAGCGATCACCGGGGAGCTGTTTTTT.

This chain uses TRBV28 with TRBJ1-6; TRBD1 matches at 7 bases. The CDR3 extends over 15 amino acids. The germline V gene encodes CDR1 MDHEN and CDR2 SYDVKM. J was trimmed by 9 bases and V by 5 bases; bases with no gene match: 10. This chain's CDR3 is CASSPLRQGVSPLHF. CDR3 coding DNA: TGTGCCAGCAGTCCCTTGAGGCAGGGGGTTTCACCCCTCCACTTT.

This chain connects TRBV9 to TRBJ1-5, with 7 bases that match TRBD1. CDR3 length: 14 residues. Germline V gives CDR1 SGDLS, CDR2 YYNGEE. V was pared by 4 bases and J by 5 bases, with 6 bases of the junction left unmatched. CDR3 nucleotide sequence: TGTGCCAGCAGCCTCACAGGGGTGGATCAGCCCCAGCATTTT. Translation: CASSLTGVDQPQHF.

The chain recombines TRBV19 with TRBJ1-2; 8 bases fit TRBD1. CDR1 and CDR2 from the germline V gene are LNHDA and SQIVND (reference sequence). Trimming at V came to 3 bases and at J to 8 bases, leaving 8 bases not matched to a gene. The CDR3 has 14 residues. CDR3 nucleotide sequence: TGTGCCAGTAGTATTACACAGGGGGAGGCCGGCTACACCTTC. It encodes CASSITQGEAGYTF.

This clone has a handful of counts. The rearrangement links TRBV5-4 to TRBJ1-2; TRBD1 might be the D (5 bases). Germline CDR1 reads SGHNT; CDR2 reads YYREEE (reference sequence). The V and J ends lost 4 bases and 7 bases respectively, with 17 bases between them. There are 14 residues in the CDR3. CDR3: CASSVLQAKGGYTF. CDR3 in DNA: TGTGCCAGCAGCGTATTACAGGCTAAGGGTGGCTACACCTTC.

CDR3 sequence: CASSISGQGYNQPQHF. The CDR3 region has the DNA TGTGCCAGTAGTATCTCGGGACAGGGATACAATCAGCCCCAGCATTTT. This rearrangement joins TRBV19 to TRBJ1-5, with TRBD1 matching over 9 bases. From germline, CDR1 is LNHDA and CDR2 SQIVND (reference sequence). This CDR3 has 16 residues. With 3 bases clipped from V and 3 bases from J, the junction kept 6 bases outside the gene matches.

V usage is TRBV6-1 and J usage is TRBJ1-1; the match to TRBD1 covers 7 bases. V lost 5 bases to trimming and J lost 1 base; unmatched junction nucleotides: 7. CDR1 and CDR2 (germline): MNHNS, SASEGT. The CDR3 sequence is 15 residues long. In DNA, the CDR3 is TGTGCCAGCAGTTCCTGGGACAGCCGGAACACTGAAGCTTTCTTT. This sequence encodes CASSSWDSRNTEAFF.

As regards this clone: One junction end disagrees with the germline gene, perhaps due to a read error. The J gene is TRBJ1-2, the V gene TRBV10-1; D perhaps matches TRBD1 (6 bases). Looked up from germline, CDR1 is WNHNN and CDR2 is SYGVQD (reference sequence). The CDR3 runs 13 residues. This chain's CDR3 is CASSESGDYGYTF. In DNA form, the CDR3 reads TGCGCCAGCAGCGAGTCAGGGGACTATGGCTACACCTTC.

This clone showed up just a few times. CDR3 nucleotide sequence: TGTGCCAGCAGCTTTAATCTCGAGACCCAGTACTTC. Residues: CASSFNLETQYF. The genes are TRBV7-8 and TRBJ2-5; D is ambiguous. CDR1 and CDR2 from the germline V gene are SGHVS and FQNEAQ. There are 12 residues in the CDR3. Trimming pared 3 bases from V and 5 bases from J, leaving 7 bases between.